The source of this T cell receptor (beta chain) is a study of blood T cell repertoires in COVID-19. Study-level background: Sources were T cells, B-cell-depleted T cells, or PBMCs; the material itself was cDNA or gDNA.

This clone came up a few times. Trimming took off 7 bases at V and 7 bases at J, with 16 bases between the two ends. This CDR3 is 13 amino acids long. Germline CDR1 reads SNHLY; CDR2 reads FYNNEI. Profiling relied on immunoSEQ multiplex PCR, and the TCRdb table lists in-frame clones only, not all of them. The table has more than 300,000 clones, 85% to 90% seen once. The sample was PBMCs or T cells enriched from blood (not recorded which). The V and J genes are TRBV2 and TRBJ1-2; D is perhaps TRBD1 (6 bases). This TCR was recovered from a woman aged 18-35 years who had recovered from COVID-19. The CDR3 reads CASTNGDNVGYTF. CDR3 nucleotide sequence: TGTGCCAGCACCAACGGGGACAATGTTGGCTACACCTTC.